Listed below are T cell receptor beta chains from one sample, sequenced in a study of T cell clones after liver transplantation. Clones were sequenced by immunoSEQ multiplex PCR, and TCRdb holds only the in-frame ones, with some missing. The sample lists under 85,000 clones; 80% were seen once. The source was CD4+ T cells from blood, collected 12 months after liver transplant. The receptor source for this set is a human patient who received a liver transplant. The graft donor may account for some of the T cells. Each CDR3 is given with its conserved first and last residue. Each record gives: J gene, D gene, V gene, clone size, CDR3 protein, CDR3 DNA. D genes are given only for firm matches. A row's size may be missing; if present it is once, few, many or a size class.

TRBJ2-7 TRBD1 TRBV7-2 - CASSLVGTGGEYEQYF TGTGCCAGCAGCTTAGTGGGGACAGGGGGCGAATACGAGCAGTACTTC
TRBJ2-1 - TRBV6-1 once CASSVMGRVGEQFF TGTGCCAGCAGTGTGATGGGCCGCGTTGGTGAGCAGTTCTTC
TRBJ2-7 - TRBV6-1 - CASNPPQAPYEQYF TGTGCCAGCAACCCCCCACAGGCACCCTACGAGCAGTACTTC
TRBJ1-4 TRBD1 TRBV27 - CASSDRGGNEKLFF TGTGCCAGCAGCGACAGGGGTGGTAATGAAAAACTGTTTTTT
TRBJ2-5 TRBD1 TRBV28 - CASRGTVQETQYF TGTGCCAGCAGAGGGACAGTCCAAGAGACCCAGTACTTC
TRBJ1-1 - TRBV2 once CASSVLRDHTEAFF TGTGCCAGCAGTGTACTACGGGACCACACTGAAGCTTTCTTT
TRBJ2-1 - TRBV5-1 - CASKAASSYNEQFF TGCGCCAGCAAGGCGGCGAGCTCCTACAATGAGCAGTTCTTC
TRBJ2-5 - TRBV7-2 - CASSQGTFETQYF TGTGCCAGCAGTCAAGGGACATTTGAGACCCAGTACTTC
TRBJ1-4 - TRBV2 - CATRDRNNEKLFF TGTGCCACCAGGGACCGGAATAATGAAAAACTGTTTTTT
TRBJ2-5 TRBD1 TRBV29-1 - CSVDRGQETQYF TGCAGCGTGGACAGGGGGCAAGAGACCCAGTACTTC
TRBJ1-4 - TRBV29-1 - CSASQGVREKLFF TGCAGCGCGTCACAGGGAGTAAGAGAAAAACTGTTTTTT
TRBJ1-2 - TRBV6-5 - CASSYIPGQGYTF TGTGCCAGCAGTTATATCCCAGGACAAGGCTACACCTTC
TRBJ1-4 - TRBV27 - CASKGGAAATNEKLFF TGTGCCAGCAAGGGGGGGGCCGCCGCAACTAATGAAAAACTGTTTTTT
TRBJ2-2 - TRBV5-1 - CASSLDGVSTGELFF TGCGCCAGCAGCTTGGATGGCGTGTCCACCGGGGAGCTGTTTTTT
TRBJ2-7 TRBD1 TRBV4-3 - CASSSPGQTYEQYF TGCGCCAGCAGCTCTCCGGGACAGACCTACGAGCAGTACTTC
TRBJ1-4 - TRBV19 - CATRRSTGDEKLFF TGTGCCACCCGCCGGAGTACCGGAGATGAAAAACTGTTTTTT
TRBJ1-2 TRBD1 TRBV4-2 - CASSQIQSRDSYGYTF TGTGCCAGCAGCCAAATTCAGAGCCGGGACAGCTATGGCTACACCTTC
TRBJ1-5 - TRBV2 - CASSYISGQPQHF TGTGCCAGCAGCTACATATCTGGGCAGCCCCAGCATTTT
TRBJ2-7 - TRBV6-6 many CASSSQPGSEQYF TGTGCCAGCAGTTCTCAACCAGGGAGCGAGCAGTACTTC
TRBJ2-1 - TRBV5-1 - CASSLVRGASGDEGYNEQFF TGCGCCAGCAGCTTGGTTAGGGGGGCTAGCGGTGACGAAGGGTACAATGAGCAGTTCTTC
TRBJ2-5 - TRBV2 - CASSGRGQALETQYF TGTGCCAGCAGTGGTAGAGGCCAGGCGCTGGAGACCCAGTACTTC
TRBJ2-1 TRBD2 TRBV7-8 once CASSLDRLAGIYNEQFF TGTGCCAGCAGCCTCGACCGACTAGCGGGGATCTACAATGAGCAGTTCTTC
TRBJ1-3 - TRBV25-1 - CASSESGSGNTIYF TGTGCCAGCAGTGAATCTGGCTCTGGAAACACCATATATTTT
TRBJ1-2 - TRBV5-4 - CASSLKTRGDYGYTF TGTGCCAGCAGCCTGAAGACACGGGGGGACTATGGCTACACCTTC
TRBJ2-7 - TRBV27 - CASSLYRVSSYEQYF TGTGCCAGCAGTTTATACCGGGTCAGCTCCTACGAGCAGTACTTC
TRBJ2-5 - TRBV28 - CASSLQRLGFRSGETQYF TGTGCCAGCAGTTTGCAGCGACTAGGCTTTCGATCGGGGGAGACCCAGTACTTC
TRBJ2-1 - TRBV15 - CATSSAWPLDSPNEQFF TGTGCCACCAGCAGTGCCTGGCCCCTCGACAGTCCCAATGAGCAGTTCTTC
TRBJ1-1 - TRBV6-1 - CASQARGVNTEAFF TGTGCGTCACAAGCGAGGGGGGTGAACACTGAAGCTTTCTTT
TRBJ2-3 - TRBV5-1 - CASSLGYTSTDTQYF TGCGCCAGCAGCTTAGGTTATACTAGCACAGATACGCAGTATTTT
TRBJ2-7 - TRBV9 - CASSLLGGVGYEQYF TGTGCCAGCAGCCTCCTGGGGGGCGTTGGCTACGAGCAGTACTTC
TRBJ1-5 - TRBV18 - CASSPAGDGGGNQPQHF TGTGCCAGCTCACCCGCCGGGGACGGAGGTGGTAATCAGCCCCAGCATTTT
TRBJ2-1 - TRBV6-5 - CASSYSRVYNEQFF TGTGCCAGCAGTTACTCGAGGGTTTACAATGAGCAGTTCTTC
TRBJ1-5 - TRBV7-8 - CASSLAQNQPQHF TGTGCCAGCAGCTTAGCGCAGAATCAGCCCCAGCATTTT
TRBJ1-2 - TRBV5-1 once CASSLPGAGAGDYGYTF TGCGCCAGCAGCTTGCCGGGGGCGGGGGCTGGTGACTATGGCTACACCTTC
TRBJ2-2 - TRBV5-1 - CASSLTLRGNTGELFF TGCGCCAGCAGCCTAACCCTAAGGGGAAACACCGGGGAGCTGTTTTTT
TRBJ1-1 - TRBV18 once CASSPQGSEAFF TGTGCCAGCTCACCACAGGGATCTGAAGCTTTCTTT
TRBJ2-5 - TRBV5-1 - CASSLATIGETQYF TGCGCCAGCAGCTTGGCAACCATCGGGGAGACCCAGTACTTC
TRBJ1-4 - TRBV30 once CALSTRGQANEKLFF TGTGCCTTAAGTACCCGGGGGCAAGCTAATGAAAAACTGTTTTTT
TRBJ2-1 TRBD2 TRBV11-3 - CASSLAGGLAGVSYEQFF TGTGCCAGCAGCTTAGCTGGAGGCCTAGCGGGAGTATCCTATGAGCAGTTCTTC
TRBJ1-1 TRBD1 TRBV28 - CASRLRGKAEAFF TGTGCCAGCAGGCTCAGGGGGAAGGCTGAAGCTTTCTTT